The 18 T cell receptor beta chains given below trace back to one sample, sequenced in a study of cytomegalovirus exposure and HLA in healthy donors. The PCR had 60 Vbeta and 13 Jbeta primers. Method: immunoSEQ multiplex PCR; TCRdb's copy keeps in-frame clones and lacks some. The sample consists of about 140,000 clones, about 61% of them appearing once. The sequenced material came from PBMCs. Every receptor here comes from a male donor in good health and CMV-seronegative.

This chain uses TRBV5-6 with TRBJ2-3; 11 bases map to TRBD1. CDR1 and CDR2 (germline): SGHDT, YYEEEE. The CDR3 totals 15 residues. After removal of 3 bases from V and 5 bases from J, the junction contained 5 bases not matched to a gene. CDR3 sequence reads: CASSSPGQGEDTQYF. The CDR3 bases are TGTGCCAGCAGCTCCCCGGGACAGGGGGAAGATACGCAGTATTTT.

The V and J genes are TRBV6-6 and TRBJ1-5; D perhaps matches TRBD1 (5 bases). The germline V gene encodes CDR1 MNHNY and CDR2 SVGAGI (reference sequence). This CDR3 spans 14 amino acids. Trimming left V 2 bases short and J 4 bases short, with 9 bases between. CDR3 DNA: TGTGCCAGCAGTTACCCCGGACAAAATCAGCCCCAGCATTTT. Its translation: CASSYPGQNQPQHF.

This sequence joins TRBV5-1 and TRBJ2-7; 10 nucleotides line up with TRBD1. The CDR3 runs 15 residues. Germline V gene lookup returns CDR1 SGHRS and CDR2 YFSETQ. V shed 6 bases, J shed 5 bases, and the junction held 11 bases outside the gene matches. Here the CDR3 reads CASTPGGQGSDEQYF. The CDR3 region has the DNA TGCGCCAGCACCCCGGGGGGACAGGGGTCGGACGAGCAGTACTTC.

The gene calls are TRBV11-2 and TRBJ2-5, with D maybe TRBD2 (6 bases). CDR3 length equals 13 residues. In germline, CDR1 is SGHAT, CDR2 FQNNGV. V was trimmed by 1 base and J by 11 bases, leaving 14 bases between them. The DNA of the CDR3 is TGTGCCAGCAGCTTAGGTGCAGCCCGGGAGCAGTACTTC. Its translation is CASSLGAAREQYF.

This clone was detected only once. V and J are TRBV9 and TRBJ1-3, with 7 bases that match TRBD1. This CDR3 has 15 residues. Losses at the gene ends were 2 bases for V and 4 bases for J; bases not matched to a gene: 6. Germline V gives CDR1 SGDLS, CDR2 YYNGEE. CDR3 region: CASSVVGGLGNTIYF. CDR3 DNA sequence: TGTGCCAGCAGCGTCGTAGGGGGCTTAGGAAACACCATATATTTT. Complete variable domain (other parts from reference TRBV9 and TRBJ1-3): DSGVTQTPKHLITATGQRVTLRCSPRSGDLSVYWYQQSLDQGLQFLIQYYNGEERAKGNILERFSAQQFPDLHSELNLSSLELGDSALYFCASSVVGGLGNTIYFGEGSWLTVV.

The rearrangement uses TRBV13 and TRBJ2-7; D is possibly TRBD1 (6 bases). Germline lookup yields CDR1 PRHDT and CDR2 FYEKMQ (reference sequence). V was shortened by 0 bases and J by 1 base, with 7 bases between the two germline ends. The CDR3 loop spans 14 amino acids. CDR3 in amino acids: CASSLGDSSYEQYF. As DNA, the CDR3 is TGTGCCAGCAGCTTAGGGGACAGTTCCTACGAGCAGTACTTC.

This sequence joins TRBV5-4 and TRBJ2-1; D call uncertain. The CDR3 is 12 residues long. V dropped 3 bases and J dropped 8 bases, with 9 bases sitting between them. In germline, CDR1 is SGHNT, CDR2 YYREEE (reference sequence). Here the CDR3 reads CASSSGLYEQFF. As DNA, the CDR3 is TGTGCCAGCAGCTCTGGCCTGTATGAGCAGTTCTTC.

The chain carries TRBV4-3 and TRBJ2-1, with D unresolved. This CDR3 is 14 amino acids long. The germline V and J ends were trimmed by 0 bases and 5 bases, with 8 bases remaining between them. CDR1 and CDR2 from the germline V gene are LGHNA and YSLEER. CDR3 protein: CASSQESRHNEQFF. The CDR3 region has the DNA TGCGCCAGCAGCCAAGAGTCGCGCCACAATGAGCAGTTCTTC.

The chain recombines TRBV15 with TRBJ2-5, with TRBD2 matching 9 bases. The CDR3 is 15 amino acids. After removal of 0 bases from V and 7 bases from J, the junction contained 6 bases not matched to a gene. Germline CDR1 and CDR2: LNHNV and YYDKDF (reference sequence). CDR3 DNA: TGTGCCACCAGCAGAGATGTTGGCGGGAGGGGGACCCAGTACTTC. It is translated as CATSRDVGGRGTQYF.

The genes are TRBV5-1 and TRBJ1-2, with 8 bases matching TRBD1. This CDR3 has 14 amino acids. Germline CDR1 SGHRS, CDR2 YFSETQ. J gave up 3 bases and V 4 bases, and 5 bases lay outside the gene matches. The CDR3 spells CASSTQGADYGYTF. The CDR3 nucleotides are TGCGCCAGCAGCACTCAGGGGGCGGACTATGGCTACACCTTC.

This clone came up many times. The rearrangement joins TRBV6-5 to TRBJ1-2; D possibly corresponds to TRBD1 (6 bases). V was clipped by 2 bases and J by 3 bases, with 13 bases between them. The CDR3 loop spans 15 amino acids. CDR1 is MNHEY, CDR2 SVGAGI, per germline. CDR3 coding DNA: TGTGCCAGCAGTTACGCCTCAGGGGCTGACTATGGCTACACCTTC. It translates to CASSYASGADYGYTF.

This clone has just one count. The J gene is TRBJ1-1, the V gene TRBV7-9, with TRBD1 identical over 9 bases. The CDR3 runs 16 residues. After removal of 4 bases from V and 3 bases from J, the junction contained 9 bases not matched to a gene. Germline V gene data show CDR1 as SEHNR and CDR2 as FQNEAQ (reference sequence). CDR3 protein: CASSSTGTGSYTEAFF. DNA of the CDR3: TGTGCCAGCAGCTCTACCGGGACAGGGTCTTACACTGAAGCTTTCTTT. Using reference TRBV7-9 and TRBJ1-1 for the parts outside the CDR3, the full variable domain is DTGVSQNPRHKITKRGQNVTFRCDPISEHNRLYWYRQTLGQGPEFLTYFQNEAQLEKSRLLSDRFSAERPKGSFSTLEIQRTEQGDSAMYLCASSSTGTGSYTEAFFGQGTRLTVV.

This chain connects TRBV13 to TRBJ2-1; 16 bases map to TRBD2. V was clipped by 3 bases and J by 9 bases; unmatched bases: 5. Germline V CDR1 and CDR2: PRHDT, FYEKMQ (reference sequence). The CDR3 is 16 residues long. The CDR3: CASSFGTSGGAGEQFF. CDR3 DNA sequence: TGTGCCAGCAGCTTTGGGACTAGCGGGGGGGCTGGTGAGCAGTTCTTC. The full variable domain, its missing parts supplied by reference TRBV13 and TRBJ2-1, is AAGVIQSPRHLIKEKRETATLKCYPIPRHDTVYWYQQGPGQDPQFLISFYEKMQSDKGSIPDRFSAQQFSDYHSELNMSSLELGDSALYFCASSFGTSGGAGEQFFGPGTRLTVL.

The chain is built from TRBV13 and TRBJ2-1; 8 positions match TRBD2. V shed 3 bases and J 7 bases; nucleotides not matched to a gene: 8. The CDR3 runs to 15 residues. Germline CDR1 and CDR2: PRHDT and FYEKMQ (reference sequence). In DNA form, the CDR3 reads TGTGCCAGCAGCTTTGGGGGGGCGGGAGGTAATGAGCAGTTCTTC. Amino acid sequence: CASSFGGAGGNEQFF.

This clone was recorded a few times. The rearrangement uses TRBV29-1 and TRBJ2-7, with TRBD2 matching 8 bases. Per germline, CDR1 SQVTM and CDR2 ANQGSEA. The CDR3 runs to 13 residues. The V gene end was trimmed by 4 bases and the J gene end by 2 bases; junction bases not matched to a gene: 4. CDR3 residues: CSVGTGGPYEQYF. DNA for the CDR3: TGCAGCGTTGGAACGGGGGGGCCCTACGAGCAGTACTTC.

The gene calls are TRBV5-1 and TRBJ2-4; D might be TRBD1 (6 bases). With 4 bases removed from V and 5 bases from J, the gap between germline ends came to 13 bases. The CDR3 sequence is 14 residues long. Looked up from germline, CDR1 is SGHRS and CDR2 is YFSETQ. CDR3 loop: CASSLGAQENIQYF. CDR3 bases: TGCGCCAGCAGCCTGGGGGCCCAAGAAAACATTCAGTACTTC.

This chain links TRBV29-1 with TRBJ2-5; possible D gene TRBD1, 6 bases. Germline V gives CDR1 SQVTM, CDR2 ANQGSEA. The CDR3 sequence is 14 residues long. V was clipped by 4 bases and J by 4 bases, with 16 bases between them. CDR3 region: CSVVRWGPAETQYF. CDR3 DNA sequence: TGCAGCGTTGTGAGGTGGGGGCCTGCAGAGACCCAGTACTTC. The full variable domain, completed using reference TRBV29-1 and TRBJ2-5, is SAVISQKPSRDICQRGTSLTIQCQVDSQVTMMFWYRQQPGQSLTLIATANQGSEATYESGFVIDKFPISRPNLTFSTLTVSNMSPEDSSIYLCSVVRWGPAETQYFGPGTRLLVL.

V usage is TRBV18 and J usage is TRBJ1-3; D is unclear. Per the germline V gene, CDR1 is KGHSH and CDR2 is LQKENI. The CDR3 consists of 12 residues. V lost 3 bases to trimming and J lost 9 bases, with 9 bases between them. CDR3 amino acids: CASSPAEGTIYF. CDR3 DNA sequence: TGTGCCAGCTCACCGGCCGAGGGCACCATATATTTT.